Reported below is one T cell receptor (beta chain). Its antigen is unidentified. Sample barcodes and UMIs were carried by the TCR alpha and TCR beta cDNA libraries that 5'RACE generated with constant-segment primers. MiXCR, applied by TCRdb to the 5' RACE reads, yields one record per CDR3 protein. The data show about 610,000 distinct CDR3 sequences, around a sixth seen once. These data originate in a study of T-cell memory formation after mild COVID-19. Study-level results: Pre-infection memory held some responding clones, suggesting pre-existing cross-reactive T cells responded. Shrinking CD4+ clones were chiefly CM and EM; CD8+ ones were chiefly EMRA. Clones contracting over day 15 to 85 were CD4/CD8 balanced, with later expanders leaning CD4+.

The CDR3 has 12 amino acids. Trimming took off 8 bases at V and 1 base at J, with 8 bases between the two ends. Germline V CDR1 and CDR2: MGHRA, YSYEKL. This chain uses TRBV4-1 with TRBJ1-1; no reliable D call. The source is an adult woman who had mild COVID-19 (a few samples of this study predate the infection). Cell type and time point are not known. Sequencing was done on a sample of PBMCs or a T cell subset sorted from them (not recorded which). This chain's CDR3 is CASGRPNTEAFF. The CDR3 region has the DNA TGCGCCAGCGGTAGGCCGAACACTGAAGCTTTCTTT.